The 18 T cell receptor beta chains below come from one sample, sequenced in a study of shared clonotypes between healthy human individuals. TCRdb's copy holds only in-frame clones and misses some; the assay was immunoSEQ multiplex PCR. The sample carries a few hundred thousand clones, 79% recorded once. Sequencing was performed on PBMCs. The receptors come from a woman aged 40-49 years in good health. Some clones in this sample may be carry-over from other donors' samples.

This chain connects TRBV5-1 to TRBJ2-3, with 9 bases fitting TRBD1. CDR3 length: 16 residues. V dropped 5 bases and J dropped 1; count of bases not matched to a gene: 8. Looked up from germline, CDR1 is SGHRS and CDR2 is YFSETQ. As DNA, the CDR3 is TGCGCCAGCAGGGTAACAGGGGGCTCGGGCACAGATACGCAGTATTTT. Its translation is CASRVTGGSGTDTQYF.

This chain joins TRBV5-3 and TRBJ2-1, with 10 nucleotides matching TRBD2. TRBV5-3 qualifies as an ORF whose function is uncertain. The CDR3 extends over 19 amino acids. J lost 0 bases, V lost 0 bases, and 9 bases had no gene match. The DNA of the CDR3 is TGTGCCAGAAGCTTGGTAGCGGGAGGAACCCCAAGCTCCTACAATGAGCAGTTCTTC. The encoded protein is CARSLVAGGTPSSYNEQFF.

The J gene is TRBJ2-7, the V gene TRBV11-2, with D hard to call. Trimming took 1 base from V and 6 from J, leaving 4 bases between them. This CDR3 is built from 11 residues. Germline V gene lookup returns CDR1 SGHAT and CDR2 FQNNGV. This chain's CDR3 is CASSLVSEQYF. The CDR3 DNA is TGTGCCAGCAGCTTAGTCTCCGAGCAGTACTTC.

The CDR3 reads CASRTGTGGNQPQHF. Written as DNA, the CDR3 is TGTGCCAGCAGGACCGGGACAGGGGGCAATCAGCCCCAGCATTTT. The chain carries TRBV2 and TRBJ1-5; 10 nucleotides agree with TRBD1. The CDR3 covers 15 residues. The germline V gene encodes CDR1 SNHLY and CDR2 FYNNEI. V was clipped by 6 bases and J by 2 bases; unmatched bases: 4.

The genes are TRBV7-9 and TRBJ2-2, with a tentative D call TRBD2 (6 bases). The germline CDR1 and CDR2 sequences are SEHNR and FQNEAQ (reference sequence). CDR3 length: 15 amino acids. The ends were cut back, 2 bases at V and 4 bases at J, with 11 bases in the middle. The CDR3 DNA sequence: TGTGCCAGCAGCTTATTCCAGGGAGGCACCGGGGAGCTGTTTTTT. Translating gives CASSLFQGGTGELFF.

The V gene is TRBV7-3, the J gene TRBJ2-2; 10 bases agree with TRBD2. Looked up from germline, CDR1 is SGHTA and CDR2 is FQGTGA. With 1 base clipped from V and 2 bases from J, the junction kept 4 bases outside the gene matches. This CDR3 contains 17 residues. The CDR3: CASSLSGLAANTGELFF. The CDR3 region has the DNA TGTGCCAGCAGCTTAAGTGGACTAGCGGCCAACACCGGGGAGCTGTTTTTT.

This clone has more than one count but fewer than ten. The chain couples TRBV7-3 to TRBJ2-2; 7 bases fit TRBD1. CDR3 length equals 16 residues. The germline V gene encodes CDR1 SGHTA and CDR2 FQGTGA. J lost 4 bases, V lost 4 bases, and 9 bases had no gene match. The CDR3 region has the DNA TGTGCCAGCAGCTCCGAGGGGGCGGCGGGCACCGGGGAGCTGTTTTTT. It codes for CASSSEGAAGTGELFF. The variable domain in full, completed from reference TRBV7-3 and TRBJ2-2, reads GAGVSQTPSNKVTEKGKYVELRCDPISGHTALYWYRQSLGQGPEFLIYFQGTGAADDSGLPNDRFFAVRPEGSVSTLKIQRTERGDSAVYLCASSSEGAAGTGELFFGEGSRLTVL.

The V gene is TRBV5-1, the J gene TRBJ2-1, with 12 bases lining up with TRBD2. CDR3 length: 16 amino acids. The J segment lost 6 bases and the V segment lost 2 bases, leaving 6 bases of the junction unmatched. Germline CDR1 SGHRS, CDR2 YFSETQ. CDR3 region: CASSFLTSGGFNEQFF. The CDR3 nucleotides are TGCGCCAGCAGCTTCTTGACTAGCGGGGGATTCAATGAGCAGTTCTTC.

The gene calls are TRBV19 and TRBJ1-2, with D possibly TRBD1 on 5 matching bases. With 6 bases removed from V and 6 bases from J, the gap between germline ends came to 14 bases. Germline CDR1 and CDR2: LNHDA and SQIVND (reference sequence). This CDR3 is 13 amino acids long. CDR3 sequence (DNA): TGTGCCAGTAGCGGAGGGGCTTGGGATGGCTACACCTTC. It specifies CASSGGAWDGYTF.

This clone was recorded once. This chain links TRBV5-1 with TRBJ2-7, with a possible D match to TRBD2 (6 bases). From germline, CDR1 is SGHRS and CDR2 YFSETQ. V was trimmed by 1 base and J by 0 bases, leaving 11 bases between them. The CDR3 runs to 15 residues. CDR3 loop: CASSLTAGSSYEQYF. The DNA of the CDR3 is TGCGCCAGCAGCTTGACGGCGGGAAGCTCCTACGAGCAGTACTTC.

In DNA, the CDR3 is TGTGCCAGCAGCTCGGGACAGGATAATGAAAAACTGTTTTTT. Residues: CASSSGQDNEKLFF. V gene TRBV6-6 combines with J gene TRBJ1-4; TRBD1 matches 8 bases. With 6 bases clipped from V and 4 bases from J, the junction kept 4 bases outside the gene matches. The CDR3 totals 14 residues. CDR1 and CDR2 (germline): MNHNY, SVGAGI (reference sequence).

On this clone: The same CDR3 also results from other DNA sequences found in this sample. The chain combines TRBV28 with TRBJ1-2; D is ambiguous. This CDR3 is 12 amino acids long. The germline V gene has CDR1 MDHEN and CDR2 SYDVKM. V was pared by 3 bases and J by 3 bases, with 5 bases between. CDR3 sequence: CASSLSDYGYTF. In DNA form, the CDR3 reads TGTGCCAGCAGTTTGTCCGACTATGGCTACACCTTC.

This clone was counted between two and nine times. The chain joins TRBV18 to TRBJ2-5, with a tentative D call TRBD2 (6 bases). The CDR3 is made up of 15 amino acids. Trimming stripped 1 base from V and 5 bases from J, with 14 bases between. Germline V lookup: CDR1 KGHSH, CDR2 LQKENI. The CDR3 nucleotides read TGTGCCAGCTCACCACTCAGGGACTTGCCGGAGACCCAGTACTTC. Its translation: CASSPLRDLPETQYF.

V and J are TRBV19 and TRBJ2-5; maybe TRBD1 (5 bases). CDR1 LNHDA and CDR2 SQIVND come from the germline V gene (reference sequence). CDR3 size: 13 residues. Trimming left V 11 bases short and J 5 bases short, with 18 bases between. CDR3 sequence reads: CASMPQGGETQYF. The CDR3 DNA is TGTGCCTCCATGCCTCAGGGTGGCGAGACCCAGTACTTC.

V is TRBV4-1 and J is TRBJ1-6; no definite D call. This CDR3 spans 16 amino acids. The V gene's germline CDR1 is MGHRA and CDR2 YSYEKL. Trimming left V 1 base short and J 4 bases short, with 11 bases between. CDR3 nucleotides: TGCGCCAGCAGCCAAGGCTCGCGACCGTATAATTCACCCCTCCACTTT. Encoded protein: CASSQGSRPYNSPLHF.

The rearrangement links TRBV27 to TRBJ2-1, with TRBD2 matching over 13 bases. The CDR3 is 15 residues long. The junction had 4 bases not matched to a gene; V was cut back by 2 bases and J by 9 bases. Per the germline V gene, CDR1 is MNHEY and CDR2 is SMNVEV (reference sequence). The CDR3 region has the DNA TGTGCCAGCAGTTTAGGGACTAGCGGGACGAGTGAGCAGTTCTTC. This encodes CASSLGTSGTSEQFF.

Ten or more counts support this clone. The rearrangement links TRBV2 to TRBJ1-4, with TRBD1 identical over 8 bases. V shed 3 bases, J shed 7 bases, and the junction held 13 bases outside the gene matches. Germline CDR1 is SNHLY and CDR2 is FYNNEI. This CDR3 is built from 17 residues. This chain's CDR3 is CASSDAAGGIVGEKLFF. DNA of the CDR3: TGTGCCAGCAGTGACGCGGCAGGGGGCATAGTGGGTGAAAAACTGTTTTTT.

CDR3 nucleotide sequence: TGTGCCATCAGTGAGTCGAGTCAGGGGAAGGTCTATGGCTACACCTTC. Its translation: CAISESSQGKVYGYTF. This chain links TRBV10-3 with TRBJ1-2, with D tentatively TRBD1 (6 bases). With 0 bases removed from V and 4 bases from J, the gap between germline ends came to 15 bases. Germline CDR1 is ENHRY and CDR2 is SYGVKD. The CDR3 has 16 residues.